These T cell receptor beta chains were read from a single sample in a study of blood T cell repertoires in COVID-19. Profiling relied on immunoSEQ multiplex PCR, and the TCRdb table lists in-frame clones only, not all of them. Of 150,000 to 200,000 clones listed, over 70% were seen once; the top ten hold around 5%. The specimen sequenced was PBMCs or T cells enriched from blood (not recorded which). Receptors were obtained from a man between 65 and 85 years old who had been exposed to COVID-19. Each CDR3 is given with its conserved first and last residue. The D gene is left open where the match is weak. Clone size is shown for a subset of rows, as once, few, many or a class of expanded clone.

clone size: .
V gene: TRBV6-2/TRBV6-3
J gene: TRBJ2-3
D gene: .
CDR3 protein: CASSRDSVTQYF
CDR3 DNA: TGTGCCAGCAGCCGCGATAGTGTTACGCAGTATTTT

clone size: .
V gene: TRBV11-2
J gene: TRBJ1-3
D gene: .
CDR3 protein: CASSLDLVGYGNTIYF
CDR3 DNA: TGTGCCAGCAGCTTAGATCTTGTCGGGTACGGAAACACCATATATTTT

clone size: .
V gene: TRBV11-3
J gene: TRBJ2-1
D gene: TRBD2
CDR3 protein: CASSPRTSGVNEQFF
CDR3 DNA: TGTGCCAGCTCACCCCGGACTAGCGGAGTCAATGAGCAGTTCTTC

clone size: once
V gene: TRBV4-1
J gene: TRBJ1-2
D gene: .
CDR3 protein: CASSQLGLYGYTF
CDR3 DNA: TGCGCCAGCAGTCAACTGGGCCTCTATGGCTACACCTTC

clone size: .
V gene: TRBV28
J gene: TRBJ2-7
D gene: TRBD2
CDR3 protein: CASSSRGAGSYEQYF
CDR3 DNA: TGTGCCAGCAGTTCCCGGGGAGCGGGATCCTACGAGCAGTACTTC

clone size: .
V gene: TRBV28
J gene: TRBJ1-6
D gene: .
CDR3 protein: CASSGGGYNSPLHF
CDR3 DNA: TGTGCCAGCAGTGGGGGCGGCTATAATTCACCCCTCCACTTT

clone size: .
V gene: TRBV14
J gene: TRBJ1-2
D gene: TRBD1
CDR3 protein: CASSPPGTGGYGYTF
CDR3 DNA: TGTGCCAGCAGCCCACCCGGGACAGGGGGCTATGGCTACACCTTC

clone size: few
V gene: TRBV19
J gene: TRBJ1-5
D gene: TRBD1
CDR3 protein: CASSITGGSKPQHF
CDR3 DNA: TGTGCCAGTAGCATCACAGGGGGCAGCAAGCCCCAGCATTTT

clone size: .
V gene: TRBV19
J gene: TRBJ1-4
D gene: .
CDR3 protein: CASSTSSANEKLFF
CDR3 DNA: TGTGCCAGTAGTACTTCCTCGGCTAATGAAAAACTGTTTTTT

clone size: .
V gene: TRBV12-3/TRBV12-4
J gene: TRBJ2-7
D gene: .
CDR3 protein: CASTADNYEQYF
CDR3 DNA: TGTGCCAGCACCGCGGACAATTACGAGCAGTACTTC

clone size: few
V gene: TRBV27
J gene: TRBJ1-1
D gene: .
CDR3 protein: CASTPAGGTEAFF
CDR3 DNA: TGTGCCAGCACTCCGGCGGGGGGGACTGAAGCTTTCTTT

clone size: .
V gene: TRBV28
J gene: TRBJ1-2
D gene: .
CDR3 protein: CASSLVQGFYGYTF
CDR3 DNA: TGTGCCAGCAGTTTGGTACAGGGCTTCTATGGCTACACCTTC

clone size: .
V gene: TRBV7-9
J gene: TRBJ1-6
D gene: TRBD1
CDR3 protein: CASSSSGQGRNSPLHF
CDR3 DNA: TGTGCCAGCAGCTCCTCTGGACAGGGGAGGAATTCACCCCTCCACTTT

clone size: .
V gene: TRBV2
J gene: TRBJ1-5
D gene: TRBD1
CDR3 protein: CASRGQGRDQPQHF
CDR3 DNA: TGTGCCAGCAGGGGACAGGGTAGGGATCAGCCCCAGCATTTT

clone size: .
V gene: TRBV7-9
J gene: TRBJ2-7
D gene: .
CDR3 protein: CASSLVSLRGSYEQYF
CDR3 DNA: TGTGCCAGCAGCTTAGTATCGCTCAGGGGTAGCTACGAGCAGTACTTC